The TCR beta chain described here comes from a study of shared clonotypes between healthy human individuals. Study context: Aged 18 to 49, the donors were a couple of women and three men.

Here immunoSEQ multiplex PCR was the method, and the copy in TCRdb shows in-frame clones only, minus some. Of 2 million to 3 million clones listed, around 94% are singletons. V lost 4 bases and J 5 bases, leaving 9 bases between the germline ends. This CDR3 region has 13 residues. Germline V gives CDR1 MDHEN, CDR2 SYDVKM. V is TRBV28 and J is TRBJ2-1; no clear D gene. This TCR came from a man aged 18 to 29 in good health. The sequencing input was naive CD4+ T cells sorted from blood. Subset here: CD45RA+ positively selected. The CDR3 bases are TGTGCCAGCAGTTCCCCCAGCAACAATGAGCAGTTCTTC. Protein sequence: CASSSPSNNEQFF.